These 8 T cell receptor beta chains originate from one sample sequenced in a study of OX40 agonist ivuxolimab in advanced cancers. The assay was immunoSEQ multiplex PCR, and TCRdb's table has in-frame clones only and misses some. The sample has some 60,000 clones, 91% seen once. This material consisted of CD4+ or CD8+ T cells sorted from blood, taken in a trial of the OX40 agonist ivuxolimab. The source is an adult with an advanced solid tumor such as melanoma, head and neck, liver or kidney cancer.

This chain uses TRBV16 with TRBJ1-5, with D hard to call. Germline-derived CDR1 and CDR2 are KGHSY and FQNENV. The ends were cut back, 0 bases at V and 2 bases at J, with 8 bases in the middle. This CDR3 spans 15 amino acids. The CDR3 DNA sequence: TGTGCCAGCAGCCAATCGGACGGGGGCAATCAGCCCCAGCATTTT. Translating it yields CASSQSDGGNQPQHF.

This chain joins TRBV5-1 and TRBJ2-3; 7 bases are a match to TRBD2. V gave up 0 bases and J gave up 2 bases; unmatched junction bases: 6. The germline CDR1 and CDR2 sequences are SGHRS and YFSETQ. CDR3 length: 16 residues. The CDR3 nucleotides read TGCGCCAGCAGCTTGGATACGGGAGGATACACAGATACGCAGTATTTT. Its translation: CASSLDTGGYTDTQYF.

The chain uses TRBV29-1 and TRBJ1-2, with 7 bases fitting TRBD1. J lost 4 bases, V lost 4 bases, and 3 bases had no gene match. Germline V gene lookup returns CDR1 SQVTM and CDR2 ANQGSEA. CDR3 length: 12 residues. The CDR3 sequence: CSVAQGSYGYTF. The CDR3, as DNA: TGCAGCGTTGCACAGGGGAGCTATGGCTACACCTTC.

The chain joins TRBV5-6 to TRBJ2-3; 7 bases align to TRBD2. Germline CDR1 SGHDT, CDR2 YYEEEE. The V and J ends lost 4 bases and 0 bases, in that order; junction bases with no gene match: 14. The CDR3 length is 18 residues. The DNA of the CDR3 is TGTGCCAGCAGCCGTTCCGCCGGGACTACTCCTAGCACAGATACGCAGTATTTT. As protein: CASSRSAGTTPSTDTQYF. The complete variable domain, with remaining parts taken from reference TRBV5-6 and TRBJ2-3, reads DAGVTQSPTHLIKTRGQQVTLRCSPKSGHDTVSWYQQALGQGPQFIFQYYEEEERQRGNFPDRFSGHQFPNYSSELNVNALLLGDSALYLCASSRSAGTTPSTDTQYFGPGTRLTVL.

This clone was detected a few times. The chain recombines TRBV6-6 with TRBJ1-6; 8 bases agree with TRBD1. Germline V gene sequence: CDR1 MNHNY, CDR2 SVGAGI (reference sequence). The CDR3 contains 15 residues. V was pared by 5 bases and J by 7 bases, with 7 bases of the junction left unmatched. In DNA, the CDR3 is TGTGCCAGCAGTCAACAGGGGGGGATGAATTCACCCCTCCACTTT. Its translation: CASSQQGGMNSPLHF.

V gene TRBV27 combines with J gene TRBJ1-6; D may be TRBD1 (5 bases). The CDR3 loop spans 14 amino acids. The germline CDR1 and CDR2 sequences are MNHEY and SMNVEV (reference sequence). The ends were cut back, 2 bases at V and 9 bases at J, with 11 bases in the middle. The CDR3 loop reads CASSLTQGSSPLHF. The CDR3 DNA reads TGTGCCAGCAGTTTAACCCAGGGAAGTTCACCCCTCCACTTT.

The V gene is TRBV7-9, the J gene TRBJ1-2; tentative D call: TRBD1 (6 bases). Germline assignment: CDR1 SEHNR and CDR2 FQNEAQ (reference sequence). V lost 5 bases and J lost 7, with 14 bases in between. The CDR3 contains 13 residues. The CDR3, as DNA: TGTGCCAGCAGCGACCGGGACATCGGTGGCTACACCTTC. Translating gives CASSDRDIGGYTF. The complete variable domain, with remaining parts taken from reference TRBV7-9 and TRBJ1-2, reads DTGVSQNPRHKITKRGQNVTFRCDPISEHNRLYWYRQTLGQGPEFLTYFQNEAQLEKSRLLSDRFSAERPKGSFSTLEIQRTEQGDSAMYLCASSDRDIGGYTFGSGTRLTVV.

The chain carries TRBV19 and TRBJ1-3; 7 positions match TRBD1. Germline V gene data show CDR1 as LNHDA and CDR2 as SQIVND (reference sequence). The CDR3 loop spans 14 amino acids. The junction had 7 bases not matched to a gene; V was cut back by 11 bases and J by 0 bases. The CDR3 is CACQQGSSGNTIYF. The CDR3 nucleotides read TGTGCCTGCCAACAGGGGAGCTCTGGAAACACCATATATTTT.